Following are 12 T cell receptor beta chains from one sample sequenced in a study of vaccination and CD4 T cells after COVID-19. Stated treatment: approximately 11-day PBMC culture with coronavirus spike peptide pools or control peptides (ViraFEST assay). Cultured CD4+ T cell DNA was sequenced using the Oncomine TCR Beta short-read assay. From the PCR reads, TCRdb called clonotypes with MiXCR, one entry per CDR3 protein. The sample includes tens of thousands of distinct CDR3 sequences, roughly three fifths of them seen just once. The antigens these receptors bind are not known. Material: CD4+ T cells from blood, cultured in vitro, obtained after SARS-CoV-2 vaccination. These receptor sequences come from a human donor who received a COVID-19 vaccine.

The J gene is TRBJ2-2, the V gene TRBV11-3; 7 bases line up with TRBD1. Germline V gives CDR1 SGHNT, CDR2 YENEEA. Trimming cost V 6 bases and J 2 bases; bases outside gene matches: 6. The CDR3 spans 15 residues. Here the CDR3 DNA reads TGTGCCAGCAGAAAGACAGGGACAAACACCGGGGAGCTGTTTTTT. Its protein product is CASRKTGTNTGELFF.

The rearrangement joins TRBV5-5 to TRBJ1-1; D is perhaps TRBD1 (5 bases). Germline assignment: CDR1 SGHKS and CDR2 YYEKEE (reference sequence). This CDR3 contains 15 residues. V was shortened by 4 bases and J by 4 bases, with 17 bases between the two germline ends. For the CDR3, the DNA is TGTGCCAGCAGCATCGGGACGCTGGGGGTCACTGAAGCTTTCTTT. Translating it yields CASSIGTLGVTEAFF.

The gene calls are TRBV5-6 and TRBJ1-1, with D hard to call. Germline loops: CDR1 SGHDT, CDR2 YYEEEE. This CDR3 region has 14 residues. Between the trimmed V and J ends, which lost 4 bases and 4 bases, there was a span of 14 bases. In DNA form, the CDR3 reads TGTGCCAGCAGCAGCTTGATGGGAGGCACTGAAGCTTTCTTT. It yields the protein CASSSLMGGTEAFF.

CDR3 sequence: CASSWSGGASYEQYF. CDR3 DNA sequence: TGTGCCAGCAGTTGGAGCGGGGGGGCCTCCTACGAGCAGTACTTC. This chain uses TRBV7-2 with TRBJ2-7, with 10 positions matching TRBD2. This CDR3 is built from 15 residues. CDR1 is SGHTA and CDR2 is FQGNSA in the germline V gene. With V trimmed by 6 bases and J by 0 bases, 5 bases remained unmatched.

This clonotype was counted a few times. The V call is TRBV6-4, the J call TRBJ1-6, with no clear D. Germline assignment: CDR1 MRHNA and CDR2 SNTAGT. The V and J ends lost 6 bases and 0 bases respectively, with 6 bases between them. This CDR3 spans 14 amino acids. CDR3 in DNA: TGTGCCAGCAGAGACACCTCCTATAATTCACCCCTCCACTTT. It translates to CASRDTSYNSPLHF.

This clonotype showed up just once. The V and J genes are TRBV7-9 and TRBJ1-1; D uncertain. Trimming took off 5 bases at V and 1 base at J, with 11 bases between the two ends. Germline assignment: CDR1 SEHNR and CDR2 FQNEAQ (reference sequence). This CDR3 region has 14 residues. In nucleotides, the CDR3 is TGTGCCAGCAGCCCCGGTGGGGAGAACACTGAAGCTTTCTTT. The encoded protein is CASSPGGENTEAFF.

V is TRBV18 and J is TRBJ2-3; TRBD2 agrees at 9 bases. Germline-derived CDR1 and CDR2 are KGHSH and LQKENI. J was trimmed by 0 bases and V by 3 bases; bases with no gene match: 1. The CDR3 spans 15 residues. The CDR3 nucleotides are TGTGCCAGCTCACCTAGCGGGGGCAGCACAGATACGCAGTATTTT. Translating it yields CASSPSGGSTDTQYF.

The chain joins TRBV12-3 or TRBV12-4 to TRBJ1-2; the match to TRBD1 covers 7 bases. The CDR3 totals 12 residues. The V gene end was trimmed by 5 bases and the J gene end by 5 bases; junction bases not matched to a gene: 2. CDR3 nucleotides: TGTGCCAGCAGTGGGACAGTTTATGGCTACACCTTC. Protein sequence: CASSGTVYGYTF.

The gene calls are TRBV6-1 and TRBJ2-3; the match to TRBD2 covers 7 bases. Germline CDR1 reads MNHNS; CDR2 reads SASEGT. The CDR3 has 14 amino acids. Trimming cost V 6 bases and J 1 base; bases outside gene matches: 4. CDR3 residues: CASRDRGGTDTQYF. CDR3 coding DNA: TGTGCCAGCAGAGATCGGGGGGGCACAGATACGCAGTATTTT.

The V call is TRBV2, the J call TRBJ2-2; 11 nucleotides line up with TRBD2. J was trimmed by 7 bases and V by 6 bases; bases with no gene match: 4. Per the germline V gene, CDR1 is SNHLY and CDR2 is FYNNEI. This CDR3 region has 14 residues. CDR3 in amino acids: CASRRLAGIGELFF. CDR3 bases: TGTGCCAGCAGACGACTAGCGGGGATCGGGGAGCTGTTTTTT.

This clonotype was recorded a few times. J is TRBJ2-3 and V is TRBV20-1; TRBD2 might be the D (6 bases). The germline V and J ends were trimmed by 4 bases and 2 bases, with 16 bases remaining between them. The V gene's germline CDR1 is DFQATT and CDR2 SNEGSKA (reference sequence). The CDR3 has 15 residues. The CDR3 nucleotides read TGCAGTGCTACAGCTGGCGCGGGGTCCACAGATACGCAGTATTTT. Translated: CSATAGAGSTDTQYF.

In this sample, this clonotype turned up once. The chain couples TRBV20-1 to TRBJ1-1, with D unclear. The V end lost 3 bases, the J end lost 8 bases, and 10 bases lay between the germline ends. The CDR3 is 11 amino acids. CDR1 is DFQATT and CDR2 is SNEGSKA in the germline V gene (reference sequence). The CDR3 loop is CSASPVVEAFF. In nucleotides, the CDR3 is TGCAGTGCTAGCCCCGTAGTAGAAGCTTTCTTT.